This TCR beta chain derives from a study of regulatory T cells in long-lasting Graves disease. Both iRepertoire HTBI primers and Arm-PCR of CDR3 regions were used to build the TCR beta libraries. In the original processing: Throughout the samples, researchers identified around 65 TRBV and approximately 15 TRBJ segments. TCRdb ran MiXCR on the multiplex PCR reads and lists one entry per CDR3 protein. The V and J calls were determined by TCRdb, not by the authors. The table shows 360,000 or so distinct CDR3 sequences, with 16% occurring only once. The CDR3 runs to 16 residues. The V and J ends lost 3 bases and 0 bases respectively, with 12 bases between them. Ten or more counts support this clonotype. Antigen specificity is unknown. Findings and limits, study-wide: Persistent disease showed a preference for TRBV28, TRBJ1-2 and TRBJ2-5. Fewer public clonotypes were shared by new patients (approximately 1,000) than by persistent patients (2,741).

Documented time point: newly diagnosed GD, antithyroid drugs for less than 3 months. The TCR library was made from RNA extracted from PBMCs. These records were also assigned to another study, of T cells in Graves' hyperthyroidism and ophthalmopathy. This second report adds: A first-round RT-PCR of the TCR CDR3 used the HTBI primer set.

The sample was peripheral blood mononuclear cells (PBMCs), taken at new diagnosis, from a patient treated with antithyroid drugs. This TCR came from a woman aged 18-29 years with Graves disease. The chain employs TRBV12-3 or TRBV12-4 and TRBJ1-5; D not certain. As DNA, the CDR3 is TGTGCCAGCAGTTTCCGAACACACGTTAGCAATCAGCCCCAGCATTTT. Amino acid sequence: CASSFRTHVSNQPQHF.